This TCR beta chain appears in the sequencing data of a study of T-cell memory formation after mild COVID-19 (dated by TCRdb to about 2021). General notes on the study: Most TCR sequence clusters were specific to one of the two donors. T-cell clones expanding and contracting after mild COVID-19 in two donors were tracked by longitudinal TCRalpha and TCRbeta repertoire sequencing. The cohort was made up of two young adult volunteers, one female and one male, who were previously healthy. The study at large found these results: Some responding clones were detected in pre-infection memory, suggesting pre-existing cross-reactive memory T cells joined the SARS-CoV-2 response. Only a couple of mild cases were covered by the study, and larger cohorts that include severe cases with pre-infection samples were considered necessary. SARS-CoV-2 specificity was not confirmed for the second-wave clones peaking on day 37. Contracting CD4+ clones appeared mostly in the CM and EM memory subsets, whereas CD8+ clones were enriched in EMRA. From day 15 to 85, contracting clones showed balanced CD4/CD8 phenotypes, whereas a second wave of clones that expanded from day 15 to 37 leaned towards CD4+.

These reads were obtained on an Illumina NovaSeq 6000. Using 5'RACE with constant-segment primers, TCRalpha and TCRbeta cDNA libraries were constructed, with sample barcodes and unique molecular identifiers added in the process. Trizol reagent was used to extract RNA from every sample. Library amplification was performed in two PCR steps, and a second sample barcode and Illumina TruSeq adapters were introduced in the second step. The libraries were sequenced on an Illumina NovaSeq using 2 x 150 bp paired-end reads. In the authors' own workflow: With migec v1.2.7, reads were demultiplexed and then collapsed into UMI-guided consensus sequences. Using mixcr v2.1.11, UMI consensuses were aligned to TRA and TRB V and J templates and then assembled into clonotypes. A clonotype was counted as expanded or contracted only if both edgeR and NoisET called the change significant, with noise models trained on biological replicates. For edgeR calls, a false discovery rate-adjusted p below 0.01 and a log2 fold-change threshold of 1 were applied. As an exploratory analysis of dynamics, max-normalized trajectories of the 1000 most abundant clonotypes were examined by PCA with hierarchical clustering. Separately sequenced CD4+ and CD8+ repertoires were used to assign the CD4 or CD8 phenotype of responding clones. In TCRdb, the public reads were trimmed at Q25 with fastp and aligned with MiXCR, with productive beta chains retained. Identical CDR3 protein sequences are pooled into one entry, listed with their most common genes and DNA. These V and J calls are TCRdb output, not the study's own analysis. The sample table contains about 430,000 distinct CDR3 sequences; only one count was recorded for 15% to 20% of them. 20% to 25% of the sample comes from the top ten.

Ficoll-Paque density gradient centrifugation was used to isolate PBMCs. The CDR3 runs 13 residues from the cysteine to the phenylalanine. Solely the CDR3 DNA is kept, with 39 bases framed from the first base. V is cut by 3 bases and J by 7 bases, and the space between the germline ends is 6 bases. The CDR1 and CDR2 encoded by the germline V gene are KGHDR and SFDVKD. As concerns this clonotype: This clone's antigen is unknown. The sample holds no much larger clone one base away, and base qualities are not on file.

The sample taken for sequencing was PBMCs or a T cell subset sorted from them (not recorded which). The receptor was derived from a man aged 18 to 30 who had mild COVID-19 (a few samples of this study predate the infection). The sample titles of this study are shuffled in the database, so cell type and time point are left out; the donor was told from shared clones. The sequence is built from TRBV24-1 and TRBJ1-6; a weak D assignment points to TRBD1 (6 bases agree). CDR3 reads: CATSDGTNSPLHF. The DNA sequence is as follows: TGTGCCACCAGTGATGGGACAAATTCACCCCTCCACTTT.